A single sample gave rise to the 28 T cell receptor beta chains below, sequenced in a study of shared clonotypes between healthy human individuals. In the naive CD8 group, cells lacked CD45RO and were positively selected for CCR7, so terminally differentiated effector memory CD45RA+ cells were left out. Libraries were prepared by immunoSEQ multiplex PCR; TCRdb keeps only in-frame clonotypes and omits some of them. The top ten clones hold less than 0.13% of a sample with roughly 590,000 clones, 95% to 96% of them seen once. Sequenced material: naive CD8+ T cells sorted from blood. The receptors were gathered from a young woman in good health.

This chain joins TRBV7-9 and TRBJ1-1; D is uncertain. The V gene's germline CDR1 is SEHNR and CDR2 FQNEAQ (reference sequence). This CDR3 has 14 amino acids. V was pared by 2 bases and J by 5 bases, with 12 bases between. The CDR3: CASSLSEKGTEAFF. Written as DNA, the CDR3 is TGTGCCAGCAGCTTAAGCGAGAAGGGTACTGAAGCTTTCTTT.

The sample holds a few counts of this clone. The chain is built from TRBV11-1 and TRBJ1-2; no definite D call. The CDR3 totals 13 residues. CDR1 and CDR2 from the germline V gene are SGHAT and FQDESV (reference sequence). Trimming removed 4 bases from V and 5 bases from J, with 11 bases in between. The CDR3 sequence: CASSSPKGYGYTF. The CDR3 nucleotides read TGTGCCAGCAGCTCCCCGAAAGGGTATGGCTACACCTTC.

The chain is built from TRBV30 and TRBJ1-2; 8 nucleotides match TRBD1. V gave up 2 bases and J gave up 2 bases; unmatched junction bases: 4. The CDR3 loop spans 14 amino acids. CDR1 is GTSNPN and CDR2 is SVGIG in the germline V gene (reference sequence). The CDR3 sequence: CAWSLTGVNYGYTF. DNA for the CDR3: TGTGCCTGGAGTTTGACAGGGGTAAACTATGGCTACACCTTC.

This chain links TRBV10-2 with TRBJ2-2, with D possibly matching TRBD1 (5 bases). Between the trimmed V and J ends, which lost 3 bases and 0 bases, there was a span of 11 bases. The CDR3 contains 16 residues. CDR1 WSHSY and CDR2 SAAADI come from the germline V gene. The CDR3 reads CASSDGHRSNTGELFF. The CDR3 DNA reads as TGCGCCAGCAGTGACGGGCACAGGTCGAACACCGGGGAGCTGTTTTTT.

This chain uses TRBV6-1 with TRBJ1-2, with D perhaps TRBD1 (5 bases). The CDR3 spans 14 residues. CDR1 and CDR2 from the germline V gene are MNHNS and SASEGT. V gave up 6 bases and J gave up 8 bases, with 19 bases separating them. CDR3 bases: TGTGCCAGCAGCAACCGGGACTTTACTAGGGGCTACACCTTC. Its translation: CASSNRDFTRGYTF.

This chain joins TRBV19 and TRBJ2-7; 8 nucleotides match TRBD2. The CDR3 sequence is 18 residues long. The V segment lost 4 bases and the J segment 0 bases; nucleotides outside the gene matches: 14. Germline V lookup: CDR1 LNHDA, CDR2 SQIVND (reference sequence). The CDR3 loop is CASSTTLLTSAHSYEQYF. The CDR3 DNA sequence: TGTGCCAGTAGTACAACGCTGCTGACTAGCGCTCACTCCTACGAGCAGTACTTC.

Turning to this clone: The sample holds other DNA sequences that translate to the same CDR3. V gene TRBV5-1 combines with J gene TRBJ2-7, with a weak D call TRBD1 (7 bases). The germline gives CDR1 SGHRS, CDR2 YFSETQ. V lost 0 bases to trimming and J lost 2 bases, with 12 bases between them. This CDR3 has 15 amino acids. CDR3 amino acids: CASSLEAGGPYEQYF. In nucleotides, the CDR3 is TGCGCCAGCAGCTTGGAGGCAGGGGGGCCCTACGAGCAGTACTTC.

CDR3 in DNA: TGTGCCAGCAGCCACTCCCGGGACAGCCGACAAGAGACCCAGTACTTC. This translates into CASSHSRDSRQETQYF. This chain joins TRBV14 and TRBJ2-5; 7 positions agree with TRBD1. The J segment lost 2 bases and the V segment lost 3 bases, leaving 9 bases of the junction unmatched. CDR3 length equals 16 residues. The germline V gene encodes CDR1 SGHDN and CDR2 FVKESK.

The V call is TRBV5-6, the J call TRBJ2-7, with 8 bases matching TRBD2. This CDR3 has 14 amino acids. Germline assignment: CDR1 SGHDT and CDR2 YYEEEE. V trimming: 4 bases; J trimming: 2 bases; junction bases outside the gene matches: 5. The CDR3 spells CASSTGLAAYEQYF. CDR3 sequence (DNA): TGTGCCAGCAGCACCGGACTAGCTGCCTACGAGCAGTACTTC.

CDR3: CASSLSTGGQYSILAKNIQYF. The CDR3 DNA is TGCGCCAGCAGCTTGTCAACGGGAGGGCAATACTCGATTCTAGCCAAAAACATTCAGTACTTC. The rearrangement joins TRBV5-1 to TRBJ2-4; 8 bases are shared with TRBD2. The germline gives CDR1 SGHRS, CDR2 YFSETQ. The ends lost 1 base at V and 0 bases at J; junction bases unmatched: 18. The length of the CDR3 is 21 residues.

The chain carries TRBV5-4 and TRBJ2-1; D unresolved. CDR3 length: 12 residues. V lost 2 bases to trimming and J lost 12 bases, with 12 bases between them. Germline CDR1 is SGHNT and CDR2 is YYREEE (reference sequence). In DNA form, the CDR3 reads TGTGCCAGCAGCTTCGACTCGGAACGGCAGTTCTTC. Protein: CASSFDSERQFF.

The chain carries TRBV2 and TRBJ1-1, with D unclear. CDR3 length: 13 residues. With 6 bases removed from V and 1 base from J, the gap between germline ends came to 9 bases. Germline values: CDR1 SNHLY, CDR2 FYNNEI. CDR3 protein: CASRDPGNTEAFF. CDR3 nucleotide sequence: TGTGCCAGCAGGGACCCGGGGAACACTGAAGCTTTCTTT. The variable domain in full, completed from reference TRBV2 and TRBJ1-1, reads EPEVTQTPSHQVTQMGQEVILRCVPISNHLYFYWYRQILGQKVEFLVSFYNNEISEKSEIFDDQFSVERPDGSNFTLKIRSTKLEDSAMYFCASRDPGNTEAFFGQGTRLTVV.

The chain is built from TRBV28 and TRBJ1-5; 7 bases are a match to TRBD1. Germline V gene sequence: CDR1 MDHEN, CDR2 SYDVKM. V lost 6 bases, J lost 6 bases, and 8 bases stayed unmatched. The CDR3 consists of 14 residues. Here the CDR3 reads CASSRQGLSQPQHF. CDR3 coding DNA: TGTGCCAGCAGCAGACAGGGTCTTAGTCAGCCCCAGCATTTT. Based on the CDR3 plus reference TRBV28 and TRBJ1-5, the full variable domain is DVKVTQSSRYLVKRTGEKVFLECVQDMDHENMFWYRQDPGLGLRLIYFSYDVKMKEKGDIPEGYSVSREKKERFSLILESASTNQTSMYLCASSRQGLSQPQHFGDGTRLSIL.

The chain combines TRBV27 with TRBJ2-6, with TRBD1 matching 12 bases. The CDR3 covers 16 residues. The ends lost 5 bases at V and 3 bases at J; junction bases unmatched: 2. Germline-derived CDR1 and CDR2 are MNHEY and SMNVEV (reference sequence). The CDR3 DNA is TGTGCCAGCAGTAGGGACAGGGGGCTTGGGGCCAACGTCCTGACTTTC. Translating gives CASSRDRGLGANVLTF.

The V and J genes are TRBV2 and TRBJ2-4, with TRBD1 matching over 7 bases. The J segment lost 0 bases and the V segment lost 2 bases, leaving 7 bases of the junction unmatched. Germline V gene sequence: CDR1 SNHLY, CDR2 FYNNEI. The CDR3 has 17 residues. The CDR3 DNA sequence: TGTGCCAGCAGTGAATCTTACAGGGGAGAAGCCAAAAACATTCAGTACTTC. It is translated as CASSESYRGEAKNIQYF.

The J gene is TRBJ2-1, the V gene TRBV5-4; D not certain. CDR1 and CDR2 (germline): SGHNT, YYREEE (reference sequence). Trimming left V 4 bases short and J 7 bases short, with 6 bases between. The CDR3 contains 11 residues. DNA for the CDR3: TGTGCCAGCAGCAGAGAGAATGAGCAGTTCTTC. It encodes CASSRENEQFF.

The chain links TRBV10-1 to TRBJ2-7; TRBD1 or TRBD2 may be the D gene (5 bases each). CDR1 is WNHNN, CDR2 SYGVQD, per germline (reference sequence). CDR3 size: 16 residues. V lost 3 bases and J lost 4, with 19 bases in between. The CDR3 sequence is CASSEGQGSGKYEQYF. The CDR3 nucleotides are TGCGCCAGCAGTGAAGGGCAGGGCTCGGGAAAGTACGAGCAGTACTTC.

This chain connects TRBV7-9 to TRBJ2-3, with 7 bases aligning to TRBD2. The CDR3 covers 15 residues. V dropped 7 bases and J dropped 5; count of bases not matched to a gene: 12. The germline V gene has CDR1 SEHNR and CDR2 FQNEAQ (reference sequence). Here the CDR3 DNA reads TGTGCCAGCAACGAAGCGGGACGGACGAGAGATACGCAGTATTTT. This codes for CASNEAGRTRDTQYF.

The chain employs TRBV11-2 and TRBJ2-1, with no clear D. V was clipped by 4 bases and J by 8 bases, with 9 bases between them. Germline lookup yields CDR1 SGHAT and CDR2 FQNNGV. This CDR3 region has 12 residues. CDR3 bases: TGTGCCAGCAGCTCATCCCGCCATGAGCAGTTCTTC. Protein: CASSSSRHEQFF.

The chain carries TRBV28 and TRBJ2-5, with 7 nucleotides matching TRBD1. V lost 5 bases to trimming and J lost 5 bases; unmatched junction nucleotides: 17. The CDR3 has 17 amino acids. Germline loops: CDR1 MDHEN, CDR2 SYDVKM. CDR3 nucleotide sequence: TGTGCCAGCAGTAATTGGGGGACAGAGACGATTGGCGAGACCCAGTACTTC. Translated: CASSNWGTETIGETQYF.

J is TRBJ2-1 and V is TRBV11-1; D not certain. Germline V gene lookup returns CDR1 SGHAT and CDR2 FQDESV (reference sequence). This CDR3 has 13 residues. Trimming pared 0 bases from V and 8 bases from J, leaving 8 bases between. CDR3 in DNA: TGTGCCAGCAGCTTAGCTGGGCTAGATGAGCAGTTCTTC. Protein product: CASSLAGLDEQFF.

The genes are TRBV28 and TRBJ2-7; D possibly matches TRBD1 or TRBD2 (5 bases each). Germline CDR1 is MDHEN and CDR2 is SYDVKM. V lost 6 bases and J 2 bases, leaving 11 bases between the germline ends. This CDR3 region has 13 residues. CDR3 DNA: TGTGCCAGCAGCCCTGGGACGACCTACGAGCAGTACTTC. Its translation is CASSPGTTYEQYF.

V and J are TRBV27 and TRBJ2-2; no definite D call. The CDR3 consists of 13 residues. CDR1 MNHEY and CDR2 SMNVEV come from the germline V gene (reference sequence). Trimming stripped 5 bases from V and 9 bases from J, with 13 bases between. DNA for the CDR3: TGTGCCAGCAGTCCGCCCTCTTTTAGGGAGCTGTTTTTT. Translating it yields CASSPPSFRELFF.

The chain has TRBV2 and TRBJ1-1, with D unresolved. This CDR3 is built from 12 residues. Trimming removed 5 bases at V and 5 bases at J, with 9 bases between. CDR1 is SNHLY, CDR2 FYNNEI, per germline. The CDR3 coding sequence is TGTGCCAGCAGTAACCTAGGAACTGAAGCTTTCTTT. Residues: CASSNLGTEAFF.

This chain connects TRBV15 to TRBJ2-1; D perhaps matches TRBD2 (6 bases). V was clipped by 4 bases and J by 0 bases, with 10 bases between them. From germline, CDR1 is LNHNV and CDR2 YYDKDF (reference sequence). The CDR3 extends over 15 amino acids. The CDR3 DNA reads TGTGCCACCAGCACTGGAGGGAGCTCCTACAATGAGCAGTTCTTC. It codes for CATSTGGSSYNEQFF.

A note on this clone: Other DNA sequences of this sample code for an identical CDR3. V usage is TRBV7-9 and J usage is TRBJ2-7; 11 nucleotides agree with TRBD2. Trimming removed 3 bases from V and 1 base from J; junction bases left unmatched: 2. The CDR3 sequence is 15 residues long. Germline CDR1 SEHNR, CDR2 FQNEAQ (reference sequence). The CDR3, as DNA: TGTGCCAGCAGCTTTGGGACTAGCGGTTCCTACGAGCAGTACTTC. It yields the protein CASSFGTSGSYEQYF.

The chain couples TRBV11-2 to TRBJ2-1; D gene ambiguous. The CDR3 has 16 amino acids. Deletions cut 1 base from V and 1 base from J, with 11 bases between. The germline V gene has CDR1 SGHAT and CDR2 FQNNGV. The CDR3 DNA sequence: TGTGCCAGCAGCTTAGTTCGCCAGGCTTCCTACAATGAGCAGTTCTTC. Protein sequence: CASSLVRQASYNEQFF.

The V call is TRBV5-6, the J call TRBJ1-1; 12 bases map to TRBD1. V was pared by 3 bases and J by 3 bases, with 6 bases of the junction left unmatched. The CDR3 covers 16 residues. Germline V gives CDR1 SGHDT, CDR2 YYEEEE. CDR3 loop: CASSSGDRGRYTEAFF. DNA of the CDR3: TGTGCCAGCAGCTCGGGGGACAGGGGGCGGTACACTGAAGCTTTCTTT.